The present TCR beta chain was sequenced within a study of T-cell memory formation after mild COVID-19. Overall study findings and caveats: Second-wave clones with a day 37 peak had unconfirmed SARS-CoV-2 specificity.

TCRdb re-called the 5' RACE reads with MiXCR, one entry per CDR3 protein. The sample lists about 100,000 distinct CDR3 sequences; approximately 12% were seen once. This CDR3 region has 16 residues. Germline assignment: CDR1 MGHRA and CDR2 YSYEKL. V lost 0 bases to trimming and J lost 6 bases; unmatched junction nucleotides: 10. For this clonotype: What it recognizes is unknown.

The receptor was derived from a man between 18 and 35 years old who had mild COVID-19 (a few samples of this study predate the infection). Cell type and time point are not known. The genes are TRBV4-1 and TRBJ2-7, with 8 bases aligning to TRBD1. Sequenced input: PBMCs or a T cell subset sorted from them (not recorded which). For the CDR3, the DNA is TGCGCCAGCAGCCAAGATCCCGGGACAGGCTTAGGCGAGCAGTACTTC. It specifies CASSQDPGTGLGEQYF.